This record looks at one TCR beta chain sequence and its context. The CDR3 consists of 12 residues. Germline assignment: CDR1 LNHDA and CDR2 SQIVND (reference sequence). The V segment lost 8 bases and the J segment 4 bases; nucleotides outside the gene matches: 1. Sequencing used immunoSEQ multiplex PCR; TCRdb keeps in-frame clones, though not all of them. The table has around 150,000 clones, roughly 85% seen once; the top ten hold approximately 8%. These data are taken from a study of T cell responses to AZD1222 COVID-19 vaccine. This sequence originates from an adult who received the MenACWY meningococcal vaccine as a control. The material sequenced was peripheral blood, taken 28 days after the second dose of the MenACWY control vaccine. This chain uses TRBV19 with TRBJ2-7; 11 bases agree with TRBD1. CDR3 sequence: CASGTGGYEQYF. CDR3 bases: TGTGCCAGTGGGACAGGGGGGTACGAGCAGTACTTC.